The entry that follows covers one T cell receptor (beta chain) sequence. What it binds is unknown. The data originate from a study of OX40 agonist ivuxolimab in advanced cancers. Study summary: Eligibility rules accepted prior anti-PD-1, anti-PD-L1 or anti-CTLA-4 therapy, and around 44% had some. Partial responses were achieved by three patients: one hepatocellular carcinoma, two cutaneous melanoma.

Study conclusions and caveats: The study found that CD8+ T cells averaged more expanded clones than CD4+.

Sequenced by immunoSEQ multiplex PCR; TCRdb stores in-frame clones only, minus some. The sample records around 83,000 clones, approximately 85% being singletons. The CDR3 loop spans 14 amino acids. Germline assignment: CDR1 SEHNR and CDR2 FQNEAQ (reference sequence). V was pared by 0 bases and J by 4 bases, with 0 bases of the junction left unmatched. Sequencing was performed on CD4+ or CD8+ T cells sorted from blood, taken in a trial of the OX40 agonist ivuxolimab. The chain uses TRBV7-9 and TRBJ2-7; 10 nucleotides agree with TRBD2. The receptor was derived from an adult with an advanced solid tumor such as melanoma, head and neck, liver or kidney cancer. DNA of the CDR3: TGTGCCAGCAGCTTAGCACTAGCGGGATACGAGCAGTACTTC. This encodes CASSLALAGYEQYF.